This T cell receptor beta chain appears in the sequencing data of a study of blood T cells in healthy people across ages. Peripheral blood was drawn, approximately 9.7 milliliters per donor. With a J-beta primer mix and a sample-barcoded 5' primer, a second PCR ran about 6 to 11 cycles. Through a template-switch adaptor with 12 random nucleotides, each cDNA molecule received a tag. TCRdb re-derived calls from the 5' RACE reads in MiXCR, one entry per CDR3 protein. The table lists 700,000 or so distinct CDR3 sequences, roughly 20% of them singletons. The ends lost 3 bases at V and 10 bases at J; junction bases unmatched: 3. Looked up from germline, CDR1 is SQVTM and CDR2 is ANQGSEA. The CDR3 is 11 residues long.

This TCR was sampled from a man aged 70 or older in good health. The chain uses TRBV29-1 and TRBJ1-1; TRBD1 matches at 9 bases. Sequenced material: blood. CDR3 DNA: TGCAGCGTTGAGACAGGGGGATTAGCTTTCTTT. It is translated as CSVETGGLAFF.